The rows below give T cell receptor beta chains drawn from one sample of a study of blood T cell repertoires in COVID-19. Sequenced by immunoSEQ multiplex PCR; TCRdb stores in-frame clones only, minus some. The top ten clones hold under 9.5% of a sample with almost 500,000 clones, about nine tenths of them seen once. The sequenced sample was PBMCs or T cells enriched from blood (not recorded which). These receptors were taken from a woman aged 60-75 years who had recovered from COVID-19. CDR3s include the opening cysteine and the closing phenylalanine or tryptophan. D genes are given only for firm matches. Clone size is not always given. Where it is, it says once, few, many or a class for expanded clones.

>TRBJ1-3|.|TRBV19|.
TGTGCCAGTAGTTTACACCAGGAAATCTCTGGAAACACCATATATTTT
CASSLHQEISGNTIYF
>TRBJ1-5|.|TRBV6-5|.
TGTGCCAGCATAAGGACATCGGCAAGCAATCAGCCCCAGCATTTT
CASIRTSASNQPQHF
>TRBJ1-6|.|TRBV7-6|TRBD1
TGTGCCAGCAGCCAACGCCGGGACAGGGGTAATTCACCCCTCCACTTT
CASSQRRDRGNSPLHF
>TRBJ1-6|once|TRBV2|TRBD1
TGTGCCAGCATGACAGGGAGCCTAAATTCACCCCTCCACTTT
CASMTGSLNSPLHF
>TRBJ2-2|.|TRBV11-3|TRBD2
TGTGCCAGCAGCTTGCGGGGGGGCTTCACCGGGGAGCTGTTTTTT
CASSLRGGFTGELFF
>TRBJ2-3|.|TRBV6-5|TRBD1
TGTGCCACCCGGACAGGGGGCGTCGGCACAGATACGCAGTATTTT
CATRTGGVGTDTQYF
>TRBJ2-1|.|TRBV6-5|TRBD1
TGTGGGGCCCTAGACAGGGTAGGGAATGAGCAGTTCTTC
CGALDRVGNEQFF
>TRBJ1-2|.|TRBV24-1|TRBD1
TGTGCCACCAGTGACCAAGACAGGGTGGGTGGCTACACCTTC
CATSDQDRVGGYTF
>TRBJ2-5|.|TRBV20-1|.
TGCAGTGCTATTGACAGTTACCAAGAGACCCAGTACTTC
CSAIDSYQETQYF
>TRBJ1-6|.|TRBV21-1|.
TGTGCCAGCAGGGGACAGGCCCGCATATGTCTTAATTCACCCCTCCACTTT
CASRGQARICLNSPLHF
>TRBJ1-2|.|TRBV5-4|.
TGTGCCAGCAGCTTGGACAGTAACTATGGCTACACCTTC
CASSLDSNYGYTF
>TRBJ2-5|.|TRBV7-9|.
TGTGCCAGCAGCTCGGGGTTCCGAGGGACCCAGTACTTC
CASSSGFRGTQYF